This TCR beta chain was observed in a study of neurological immune-mediated disorders. V lost 2 bases and J lost 6, with 17 bases in between. This CDR3 contains 15 residues. CDR1 is MNHEY, CDR2 SVGEGT, per germline. Many counts were recorded for this clonotype. Described time point: longitudinal time-point 3. For the unsorted libraries, 2 million PBMCs stored at -80 C served as input. Over 170 million TCR-beta sequences from 15-18 subjects came out of each sequencing run. TCRdb passed the 5' RACE reads through MiXCR, listing each CDR3 protein once. The sample holds 53,000 or so distinct CDR3 sequences, roughly 8.8% seen once.

The sequence came from a woman aged 40 to 49 in good health. Specimen: PBMCs. The gene calls are TRBV6-2 or TRBV6-3 and TRBJ2-7; a possible D gene is TRBD1 (6 bases). For the CDR3, the DNA is TGTGCCAGCAGTTACGGGTTACAGGGTACCGGCGAGCAGTACTTC. Protein sequence: CASSYGLQGTGEQYF.